The rows below give T cell receptor beta chains drawn from one sample of a study of memory CD4+ T cells and cytomegalovirus serostatus. The protocol was immunoSEQ multiplex PCR, while the TCRdb copy is restricted to in-frame clones and leaves out a portion. In the table there are 50,000 to 75,000 clones, 82% of which are singletons. Sequenced sample: memory CD4+ T cells from blood. These receptors all come from an adult in good health and CMV-seronegative. Both conserved end residues are part of each CDR3. The D gene is left open where the match is weak. Only some rows state a clone size, as once, few, many or a class for expanded clones.

V gene	clone size	J gene	D gene	CDR3 protein	CDR3 DNA
TRBV19	once	TRBJ1-1	TRBD1	CASSIPSDRGHAFF	TGTGCCAGTAGTATACCTTCGGACAGGGGGCACGCTTTCTTT
TRBV5-1	.	TRBJ2-3	.	CASSLAPGSDTQYF	TGCGCCAGCAGCTTGGCCCCGGGATCGGATACGCAGTATTTT
TRBV30	.	TRBJ1-1	.	CAWSVNDPGWAFF	TGTGCCTGGAGTGTAAATGACCCGGGCTGGGCTTTCTTT
TRBV28	.	TRBJ2-7	TRBD2	CASRTSDYEQYF	TGTGCCAGTAGGACTAGCGACTACGAGCAGTACTTC
TRBV10-1	few	TRBJ1-3	TRBD1	CATTGDSGNTIYF	TGCGCCACTACAGGGGACTCTGGAAACACCATATATTTT
TRBV27	.	TRBJ1-2	TRBD1	CASSAQGASGYTF	TGTGCCAGCAGTGCCCAGGGGGCGAGTGGCTACACCTTC
TRBV7-6	.	TRBJ2-2	.	CASSLTETGELFF	TGTGCCAGCAGCCTTACAGAAACCGGGGAGCTGTTTTTT
TRBV5-1	.	TRBJ1-2	.	CASGDRGDYGYTF	TGCGCCAGCGGGGACCGCGGGGACTATGGCTACACCTTC
TRBV27	.	TRBJ1-3	TRBD1	CASSLGGQGHTIYF	TGTGCCAGCAGTTTAGGGGGACAGGGACACACCATATATTTT
TRBV10-3	.	TRBJ1-1	.	CAIRSGQLGFGNTEAFF	TGTGCCATCAGGAGCGGCCAGCTGGGGTTCGGGAACACTGAAGCTTTCTTT
TRBV30	.	TRBJ1-6	TRBD1	CAWSNRGSPLHF	TGTGCCTGGAGCAACAGGGGTTCACCCCTCCACTTT
TRBV19	.	TRBJ1-4	.	CASSIDWGSAEKLFF	TGTGCCAGTAGTATAGACTGGGGTTCCGCGGAAAAACTGTTTTTT
TRBV20-1	.	TRBJ1-1	.	CSASENTEAFF	TGCAGTGCTTCAGAGAACACTGAAGCTTTCTTT
TRBV11-2	.	TRBJ1-5	.	CASSLTDNQPQHF	TGTGCCAGCAGCTTGACGGATAATCAGCCCCAGCATTTT
TRBV2	.	TRBJ2-7	TRBD1	CASSQRQGLTYEQYF	TGTGCCAGCAGTCAACGACAGGGGCTCACCTACGAGCAGTACTTC
TRBV13	.	TRBJ1-3	.	CASSIQSSGNTIYF	TGTGCCAGCAGCATTCAGAGCTCTGGAAACACCATATATTTT
TRBV18	.	TRBJ1-1	TRBD1	CASSPQGANTEAFF	TGTGCCAGCTCACCACAGGGGGCCAACACTGAAGCTTTCTTT
TRBV2	.	TRBJ2-6	TRBD2	CAIVPRLATAGGANVLTF	TGTGCCATCGTGCCCCGACTAGCCACCGCCGGTGGGGCCAACGTCCTGACTTTC
TRBV5-4	.	TRBJ1-2	TRBD1	CASSLQRDRGSPTYGYTF	TGTGCCAGCAGCCTTCAGAGGGACAGGGGATCCCCCACCTATGGCTACACCTTC
TRBV7-8	.	TRBJ2-7	TRBD2	CASSSGTRVRQQYF	TGTGCCAGCAGCTCCGGGACTAGAGTTCGACAGCAGTACTTC
TRBV28	.	TRBJ2-5	TRBD2	CATSFPIAGGPGETQYF	TGTGCCACCTCATTTCCTATAGCGGGAGGGCCCGGCGAGACCCAGTACTTC
TRBV14	.	TRBJ1-1	TRBD1	CASSPTDRGGTTEAFF	TGTGCCAGCAGCCCTACAGACAGGGGGGGTACCACTGAAGCTTTCTTT
TRBV2	once	TRBJ2-5	TRBD2	CASRLLAESQETQYF	TGTGCCAGCAGGTTACTAGCGGAGAGCCAAGAGACCCAGTACTTC
TRBV29-1	.	TRBJ2-2	.	CSARGLTNTGELFF	TGCAGCGCCCGAGGGCTTACCAACACCGGGGAGCTGTTTTTT
TRBV11-2	.	TRBJ2-6	.	CASSLEANVLTF	TGTGCCAGCAGCTTAGAGGCCAACGTCCTGACTTTC
TRBV7-2	.	TRBJ2-1	TRBD2	CASSRAGGRDNEQFF	TGTGCCAGCAGCCGGGCGGGGGGCCGTGACAATGAGCAGTTCTTC
TRBV19	few	TRBJ2-6	TRBD1	CASRHRGSGANVLTF	TGTGCCAGTCGGCACAGGGGGTCTGGGGCCAACGTCCTGACTTTC
TRBV18	medium-sized	TRBJ2-5	TRBD2	CASSLIAGGQETQYF	TGTGCCAGCTCATTGATCGCGGGGGGGCAGGAGACCCAGTACTTC
TRBV9	.	TRBJ2-1	.	CASSVAPLNQQFF	TGTGCCAGCAGCGTAGCCCCCCTTAATCAGCAGTTCTTC
TRBV5-1	.	TRBJ2-6	.	CASSPDRRSGANVLTF	TGCGCCAGCAGCCCAGACAGGCGCTCTGGGGCCAACGTCCTGACTTTC
TRBV30	.	TRBJ2-2	.	CAWIPGTYFTGELFF	TGTGCCTGGATCCCCGGGACATACTTCACCGGGGAGCTGTTTTTT
TRBV6-6	.	TRBJ1-5	TRBD1	CASSYDRGPVQPQHF	TGTGCCAGCAGTTACGACAGGGGGCCAGTACAGCCCCAGCATTTT
TRBV30	.	TRBJ2-3	.	CALGGAAHTDTQYF	TGTGCCCTCGGGGGAGCGGCTCACACAGATACGCAGTATTTT
TRBV27	few	TRBJ1-5	.	CASSLAGNQPQHF	TGTGCCAGCAGTTTAGCGGGCAACCAGCCCCAGCATTTT
TRBV7-9	.	TRBJ1-1	.	CASSLSYDTEAFF	TGTGCCAGCAGCTTATCATACGACACTGAAGCTTTCTTT
TRBV19	.	TRBJ2-1	.	CASSTGSHSYNEQFF	TGTGCCAGTAGTACGGGGAGTCATTCCTACAATGAGCAGTTCTTC
TRBV6-5	few	TRBJ1-2	.	CASSYIAGVMGNGYTF	TGTGCCAGCAGCTACATAGCAGGGGTGATGGGAAATGGCTACACCTTC
TRBV19	.	TRBJ2-1	.	CASSDDNEQFF	TGTGCCAGCTCAGACGACAATGAGCAGTTCTTC
TRBV29-1	.	TRBJ2-5	.	CSVDRALETQYF	TGCAGCGTTGACAGAGCCCTCGAGACCCAGTACTTC
TRBV28	.	TRBJ1-6	.	CASSPVSSAPYSPLHF	TGTGCCAGCAGCCCTGTCAGTTCGGCCCCGTATTCACCCCTCCACTTT
TRBV28	.	TRBJ1-4	.	CASSPAGSTNEKLFF	TGTGCCAGCAGTCCCGCCGGGAGCACTAATGAAAAACTGTTTTTT
TRBV2	few	TRBJ1-1	.	CASGTGDTEAFF	TGTGCCAGCGGGACGGGTGACACTGAAGCTTTCTTT
TRBV18	few	TRBJ1-4	TRBD1	CASSPDRGTNEKLFF	TGTGCCAGCTCACCAGACAGGGGAACTAATGAAAAACTGTTTTTT